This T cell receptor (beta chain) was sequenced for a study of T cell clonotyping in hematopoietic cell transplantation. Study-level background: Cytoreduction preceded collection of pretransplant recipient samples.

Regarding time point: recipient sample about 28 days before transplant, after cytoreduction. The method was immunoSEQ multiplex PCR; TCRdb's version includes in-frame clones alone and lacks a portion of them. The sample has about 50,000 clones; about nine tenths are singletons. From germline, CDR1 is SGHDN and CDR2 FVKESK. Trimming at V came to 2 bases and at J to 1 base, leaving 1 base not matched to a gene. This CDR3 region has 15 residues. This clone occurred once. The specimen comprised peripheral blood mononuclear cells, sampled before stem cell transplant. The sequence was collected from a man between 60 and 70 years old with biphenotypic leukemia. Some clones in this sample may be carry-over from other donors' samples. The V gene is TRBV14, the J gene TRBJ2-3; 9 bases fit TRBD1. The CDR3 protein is CASSQWTGGTDTQYF. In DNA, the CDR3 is TGTGCCAGCAGCCAATGGACAGGGGGCACAGATACGCAGTATTTT.